This T cell receptor (beta chain) appears in the sequencing data of a study of Graves' ophthalmopathy and Graves' hyperthyroidism. Study-wide background: At initial diagnosis, peripheral blood was obtained, and this preceded any treatment. General observations from the study: This model predicted ophthalmopathy progression (sensitivity 70.59%, specificity 72% to 85%). Built on 13 signatures, a model told ophthalmopathy apart from stable hyperthyroidism with around 90% sensitivity and roughly 81% specificity.

The sequenced template was RNA, covering the TCR beta CDR3 region. HTBI primers were employed in first-round RT-PCR, then a second-round multiplex PCR followed. MiXCR, run by TCRdb on the multiplex PCR reads, gives a single entry per CDR3 protein. The repertoire holds more than 550,000 distinct CDR3 sequences, just over 40% seen once, with roughly 3.5% in the top ten. Concerning this clonotype itself: Its antigen is unidentified. At one end the junction does not follow the germline gene, possibly because of a read error.

This CDR3 is built from 14 residues. CDR1 and CDR2 (germline): SGHRS, YFSETQ. The sequencing input was peripheral blood. This clonotype originated in an adult man with Graves' ophthalmopathy. The chain recombines TRBV5-1 with TRBJ1-1; unclear D gene. The CDR3 protein is CASSSGELNTEAFF. The CDR3 DNA sequence: TGTGCCAGCAGCTCCGGGGAATTGAACACTGAAGCTTTCTTT.